These T cell receptor beta chains were read from a single sample in a study of metastatic and nonmetastatic thyroid tumors. TCRdb re-called clones via MiXCR from the PCR reads. The sample lists tens of thousands of clones; about 13% were seen once. The sample consisted of blood. These receptor sequences come from a female donor with papillary thyroid cancer or a benign thyroid nodule (not recorded which). Some clones in this sample may be carry-over from other donors' samples. Both conserved end residues are part of each CDR3. D genes are given only for firm matches. Rows give clone size only sometimes, using once, few, many, or a class for an expanded clone.

14 | TRBJ2-5 | many | . | TRBV28 | CASSPPGRKETQYF | TGTGCCAGCAGCCCCCCGGGACGGAAAGAGACCCAGTACTTC
14 | TRBJ1-2 | many | . | TRBV6-1 | CASSLGETVYGYTF | TGTGCCAGCAGTCTAGGGGAAACGGTCTATGGCTACACCTTC
14 | TRBJ2-5 | many | TRBD2 | TRBV7-8 | CASRRTSGRETQYF | TGTGCCAGCAGACGGACTAGCGGGAGGGAGACCCAGTACTTC
18 | TRBJ2-2 | many | TRBD2 | TRBV18 | CASSPFGSGRANTGELFF | TGTGCCAGCTCACCATTCGGTAGCGGGAGGGCGAACACCGGGGAGCTGTTTTTT
15 | TRBJ1-3 | many | TRBD1 | TRBV20-1 | CSASPSTGAGNTIYF | TGCAGTGCTAGTCCGTCGACAGGGGCTGGAAACACCATATATTTT
17 | TRBJ2-7 | many | TRBD2 | TRBV5-1 | CASSYAGTSGRLREQYF | TGCGCCAGCAGCTACGCCGGGACTAGCGGGAGGCTGAGAGAGCAGTACTTC
15 | TRBJ2-2 | many | . | TRBV20-1 | CSASPTRPPTGELFF | TGCAGTGCTAGCCCGACAAGACCCCCCACCGGGGAGCTGTTTTTT
12 | TRBJ1-2 | many | TRBD1 | TRBV3-1 | CASSRGQGGYTF | TGTGCCAGCAGCCGCGGACAGGGAGGCTACACCTTC
13 | TRBJ2-7 | many | TRBD2 | TRBV11-2 | CASSSGTTYEQYF | TGTGCCAGCAGCTCCGGGACTACCTACGAGCAGTACTTC
17 | TRBJ2-7 | many | TRBD2 | TRBV13 | CASSFRLAGGRPDEQYF | TGTGCCAGCAGCTTTCGACTAGCGGGAGGGCGACCCGACGAGCAGTACTTC
14 | TRBJ2-1 | many | TRBD2 | TRBV5-1 | CASSLARSGNEQFF | TGCGCCAGCAGCTTGGCGCGTAGCGGGAATGAGCAGTTCTTC
15 | TRBJ1-2 | many | . | TRBV2 | CAQKEGGRGPYGYTF | TGTGCCCAAAAGGAAGGAGGCAGGGGACCCTATGGCTACACCTTC
15 | TRBJ2-2 | many | . | TRBV18 | CASSPDTSYTGELFF | TGTGCCAGCTCACCTGACACGAGCTACACCGGGGAGCTGTTTTTT
15 | TRBJ1-1 | many | TRBD1 | TRBV19 | CASSSGTGFRTEAFF | TGTGCCAGTTCGTCCGGGACAGGGTTCAGGACTGAAGCTTTCTTT
15 | TRBJ2-1 | many | TRBD2 | TRBV30 | CAWSVLSGSLNEQFF | TGTGCCTGGAGTGTACTCAGCGGGAGTTTAAATGAGCAGTTCTTC
17 | TRBJ2-1 | many | TRBD2 | TRBV6-5 | CASTYHQLAGVDNEQFF | TGTGCCAGCACGTACCACCAACTAGCGGGAGTAGATAATGAGCAGTTCTTC
18 | TRBJ2-7 | many | TRBD2 | TRBV2 | CASSDWGLAGPSSYEQYF | TGTGCCAGCAGTGACTGGGGGCTAGCGGGACCGAGCTCCTACGAGCAGTACTTC
13 | TRBJ2-7 | many | . | TRBV19 | CASSITPFYEQYF | TGTGCCAGTAGTATCACTCCCTTCTACGAGCAGTACTTC
16 | TRBJ2-1 | many | TRBD2 | TRBV9 | CASSVDLAADYNEQFF | TGTGCCAGCAGCGTAGATCTAGCGGCGGACTACAATGAGCAGTTCTTC
14 | TRBJ2-5 | many | . | TRBV5-1 | CASSYSGGYETQYF | TGCGCCAGCAGCTACTCTGGGGGGTATGAGACCCAGTACTTC
14 | TRBJ1-3 | many | . | TRBV5-6 | CASSLADIGNTIYF | TGTGCCAGCAGCTTGGCGGACATCGGCAACACCATATATTTT
15 | TRBJ2-7 | . | . | TRBV6-2/TRBV6-3 | CASSLRPGGPNEQYF | TGTGCCAGCAGCCTGCGTCCCGGGGGGCCGAACGAGCAGTACTTC
16 | TRBJ2-5 | . | TRBD2 | TRBV28 | CASSASSGSAGETQYF | TGTGCCAGCAGTGCCTCTAGCGGGAGTGCCGGGGAGACCCAGTACTTC
14 | TRBJ2-6 | many | . | TRBV4-1 | CASSQGFGANVLTF | TGCGCCAGCAGCCAGGGGTTTGGGGCCAACGTCCTGACTTTC
17 | TRBJ2-1 | many | TRBD2 | TRBV5-4 | CASSLGLAGGAGNEQFF | TGTGCCAGCAGCTTGGGCCTAGCGGGAGGGGCGGGCAATGAGCAGTTCTTC
18 | TRBJ2-1 | many | TRBD2 | TRBV11-1 | CASRGLAPSEGDHNEQFF | TGTGCCAGCAGGGGACTAGCGCCCTCCGAAGGGGACCACAATGAGCAGTTCTTC
14 | TRBJ2-7 | many | TRBD1 | TRBV5-1 | CASSMGQGAYEQYF | TGCGCCAGCAGCATGGGACAGGGGGCGTACGAGCAGTACTTC
11 | TRBJ2-1 | many | . | TRBV11-2 | CASSPLNEQFF | TGTGCCAGCAGCCCGTTGAATGAGCAGTTCTTC
16 | TRBJ1-2 | . | . | TRBV7-8 | CASSTRDGEGVNGYTF | TGTGCCAGCAGCACCCGAGATGGGGAAGGGGTAAATGGCTACACCTTC
16 | TRBJ2-7 | many | . | TRBV3-1 | CASSQDLAVHPYEQYF | TGTGCCAGCAGCCAAGATCTAGCAGTCCACCCCTACGAGCAGTACTTC
16 | TRBJ2-5 | many | . | TRBV12-3/TRBV12-4 | CASTMGGGDGQETQYF | TGTGCCAGCACCATGGGCGGGGGCGACGGGCAAGAGACCCAGTACTTC
13 | TRBJ2-3 | many | . | TRBV5-1 | CASSYGAMDTQYF | TGCGCCAGCAGTTACGGGGCTATGGATACGCAGTATTTT
13 | TRBJ1-1 | many | TRBD1 | TRBV20-1 | CSAPDRGRPEAFF | TGCAGTGCTCCGGACAGGGGGAGGCCTGAAGCTTTCTTT
13 | TRBJ1-2 | many | . | TRBV19 | CASSSGQNYGYTF | TGTGCCAGTAGTAGTGGGCAGAACTATGGCTACACCTTC
16 | TRBJ2-5 | few | TRBD2 | TRBV6-2/TRBV6-3 | CASSYSTSGSLGTQYF | TGTGCCAGCAGTTACTCAACTAGCGGGAGCCTAGGGACCCAGTACTTC
15 | TRBJ2-1 | many | . | TRBV28 | CASSPPLGQPLEQFF | TGTGCCAGCAGTCCCCCTTTAGGCCAGCCCCTTGAGCAGTTCTTC
17 | TRBJ1-3 | many | . | TRBV7-8 | CASSHLTGSATGNTIYF | TGTGCCAGCAGCCACTTAACAGGATCGGCGACTGGAAACACCATATATTTT
14 | TRBJ2-3 | many | . | TRBV7-6 | CASSLGTQTDTQYF | TGTGCCAGCAGCTTAGGGACGCAGACAGATACGCAGTATTTT
14 | TRBJ2-2 | many | TRBD1 | TRBV10-3 | CASSGQGRVGELFF | TGTGCCTCCTCCGGACAGGGAAGAGTCGGGGAGCTGTTTTTT
16 | TRBJ2-5 | . | TRBD2 | TRBV19 | CASSFLAGGGQETQYF | TGTGCCAGTAGTTTCTTAGCGGGAGGCGGACAAGAGACCCAGTACTTC
16 | TRBJ2-5 | many | . | TRBV5-1 | CASSLVGVASGETQYF | TGCGCCAGCAGCTTGGTAGGGGTGGCATCCGGGGAGACCCAGTACTTC
16 | TRBJ1-5 | once | . | TRBV19 | CASSSHGSSRNQPHHF | TGTGCCAGTAGCTCCCACGGGAGTTCCCGTAATCAGCCCCATCATTTT
12 | TRBJ2-2 | many | . | TRBV6-1 | CASRQTTGELFF | TGTGCCAGCAGGCAGACCACCGGGGAGCTGTTTTTT
17 | TRBJ2-5 | many | . | TRBV10-3 | CAISESGRRSGRETQYF | TGTGCCATCAGTGAGTCGGGTAGGAGGTCGGGACGGGAGACCCAGTACTTC
17 | TRBJ1-2 | many | . | TRBV6-2/TRBV6-3 | CASSYEAGRGDYYGYTF | TGTGCCAGCAGTTACGAGGCAGGGCGAGGGGATTACTATGGCTACACCTTC